These 10 T cell receptor beta chains share one sample of origin, sequenced in a study of blood T cell repertoires in COVID-19. Repertoires were generated with immunoSEQ multiplex PCR, while TCRdb's copy carries only in-frame clones and drops some. The table shows some 250,000 clones, with about 86% occurring only once. The specimen was peripheral blood. Receptors originate from a man aged 45-65 years with active or convalescent COVID-19.

The chain uses TRBV18 and TRBJ1-1; 8 bases are a match to TRBD1. Germline V gene data show CDR1 as KGHSH and CDR2 as LQKENI. V shed 3 bases and J 0 bases; nucleotides not matched to a gene: 6. The CDR3 runs 16 residues. This chain's CDR3 is CASSPTGGTLNTEAFF. Written as DNA, the CDR3 is TGTGCCAGCTCACCTACAGGGGGTACTCTGAACACTGAAGCTTTCTTT.

V usage is TRBV9 and J usage is TRBJ1-1, with 10 nucleotides matching TRBD1. Unmatched junction bases numbered 4, after V lost 3 bases and J lost 5 bases. This CDR3 comprises 14 residues. Germline V lookup: CDR1 SGDLS, CDR2 YYNGEE. The CDR3: CASSETGGFTEAFF. CDR3 in DNA: TGTGCCAGCAGCGAGACAGGGGGCTTTACTGAAGCTTTCTTT.

The chain carries TRBV30 and TRBJ1-5; weak D call: TRBD1 (5 bases). The CDR3 spans 16 residues. Looked up from germline, CDR1 is GTSNPN and CDR2 is SVGIG (reference sequence). V was pared by 2 bases and J by 2 bases, with 16 bases between. This chain's CDR3 is CAWSTRGGSGNQPQHF. CDR3 bases: TGTGCCTGGAGTACCCGGGGGGGGTCGGGCAATCAGCCCCAGCATTTT.

The table lists this clone with many counts. The chain combines TRBV27 with TRBJ2-6; 9 positions agree with TRBD1. CDR1 is MNHEY and CDR2 is SMNVEV in the germline V gene (reference sequence). V was pared by 2 bases and J by 0 bases, with 11 bases of the junction left unmatched. CDR3 length: 20 amino acids. CDR3 loop: CASSLRGRTGVASGANVLTF. The CDR3 DNA reads TGTGCCAGCAGTTTAAGGGGACGGACAGGGGTGGCCTCTGGGGCCAACGTCCTGACTTTC.

The V gene is TRBV28, the J gene TRBJ2-3, with 7 bases that match TRBD1. V shed 6 bases and J 2 bases; nucleotides not matched to a gene: 5. The CDR3 is 14 residues long. Germline CDR1 reads MDHEN; CDR2 reads SYDVKM. The CDR3 DNA sequence: TGTGCCAGCAGCGGTCAGGGGGTCACAGATACGCAGTATTTT. This translates into CASSGQGVTDTQYF.

The rearrangement links TRBV12-3 or TRBV12-4 to TRBJ2-4, with 7 bases lining up with TRBD2. This CDR3 is built from 13 residues. V shed 6 bases and J 4 bases; nucleotides not matched to a gene: 3. CDR3 nucleotide sequence: TGTGCCAGCAGAGGGCGGGGGAAAAACATTCAGTACTTC. Translation: CASRGRGKNIQYF.

The chain couples TRBV6-5 to TRBJ2-5; D uncertain. The CDR3 extends over 13 amino acids. Germline V lookup: CDR1 MNHEY, CDR2 SVGAGI. V lost 5 bases to trimming and J lost 4 bases, with 11 bases between them. The DNA for the CDR3 is TGTGCCAGCAGTATACTATCTGGAGAGACCCAGTACTTC. This sequence encodes CASSILSGETQYF.

This chain links TRBV15 with TRBJ2-3; 9 nucleotides agree with TRBD1. After removal of 1 base from V and 1 base from J, the junction contained 0 bases not matched to a gene. The CDR3 extends over 15 amino acids. Germline V gene data show CDR1 as LNHNV and CDR2 as YYDKDF (reference sequence). The CDR3: CATSRGDRGTDTQYF. CDR3 sequence (DNA): TGTGCCACCAGCAGAGGGGACAGGGGCACAGATACGCAGTATTTT.

This clone was seen a single time. The gene calls are TRBV24-1 and TRBJ1-6, with D uncertain. The V gene's germline CDR1 is KGHDR and CDR2 SFDVKD. Trimming removed 0 bases at V and 9 bases at J, with 20 bases between. There are 18 residues in the CDR3. CDR3 in DNA: TGTGCCACCAGTGATTTGCGCGGGAGCACACTTCGGGGTTCACCCCTCCACTTT. Residues: CATSDLRGSTLRGSPLHF.

V usage is TRBV24-1 and J usage is TRBJ2-7, with 12 bases identical to TRBD1. The V and J ends lost 10 bases and 5 bases, in that order; junction bases with no gene match: 5. Looked up from germline, CDR1 is KGHDR and CDR2 is SFDVKD. The CDR3 is 13 amino acids. The CDR3 nucleotides are TGTGCCACAGGGACAGGGGGCCGGGACGAGCAGTACTTC. Its protein is CATGTGGRDEQYF.